A single sample is the source of the 28 T cell receptor beta chains below, sequenced in a study of T cell responses to AZD1222 COVID-19 vaccine. Repertoires were generated with immunoSEQ multiplex PCR, while TCRdb's copy carries only in-frame clones and drops some. The sample lists about 84,000 clones, approximately 85% seen once, with 8% to 13% in the top ten. The material sequenced was peripheral blood, taken 28 days after the second AZD1222 dose. The receptors derive from an adult who received the AZD1222 COVID-19 vaccine.

The chain uses TRBV11-2 and TRBJ1-6; D remains unclear. The CDR3 has 14 residues. CDR1 is SGHAT and CDR2 is FQNNGV in the germline V gene. Trimming shortened V by 3 bases and J by 8 bases, and 11 bases separated the two germline ends. This CDR3 is CASSFARPYSPLHF. The DNA of the CDR3 is TGTGCCAGCAGCTTCGCTCGGCCGTATTCACCCCTCCACTTT. Full variable domain (outside the CDR3, taken from reference TRBV11-2 and TRBJ1-6): EAGVAQSPRYKIIEKRQSVAFWCNPISGHATLYWYQQILGQGPKLLIQFQNNGVVDDSQLPKDRFSAERLKGVDSTLKIQPAKLEDSAVYLCASSFARPYSPLHFGNGTRLTVT.

This clone was seen a handful of times. This chain joins TRBV19 and TRBJ1-5, with D unclear. Germline-derived CDR1 and CDR2 are LNHDA and SQIVND (reference sequence). This CDR3 contains 14 residues. Deletions cut 6 bases from V and 1 base from J, with 10 bases between. CDR3 in amino acids: CASSDVLSNQPQHF. CDR3 sequence (DNA): TGTGCCAGTAGCGATGTTCTAAGCAATCAGCCCCAGCATTTT.

As DNA, the CDR3 is TGTGCCAGTAGTATGGGGAGTCCTCCAAATGAAAAACTGTTTTTT. Amino acids: CASSMGSPPNEKLFF. The chain recombines TRBV19 with TRBJ1-4; D not resolved. Per germline, CDR1 LNHDA and CDR2 SQIVND (reference sequence). The CDR3 sequence is 15 residues long. The ends were cut back, 3 bases at V and 5 bases at J, with 13 bases in the middle.

In DNA form, the CDR3 reads TGTGCCACCCGCCCCCGGGCATTGCAGGGAAAACTGTTTTTT. Translating it yields CATRPRALQGKLFF. V usage is TRBV19 and J usage is TRBJ1-4, with D possibly being TRBD1 (5 bases). V was clipped by 10 bases and J by 10 bases, with 22 bases between them. The germline V gene has CDR1 LNHDA and CDR2 SQIVND (reference sequence). There are 14 residues in the CDR3.

The chain combines TRBV14 with TRBJ2-3; 8 positions agree with TRBD2. Trimming took 6 bases from V and 4 from J; bases not matched to a gene: 15. The CDR3 is made up of 17 amino acids. Looked up from germline, CDR1 is SGHDN and CDR2 is FVKESK. This CDR3 reads CASSPPVSGEIADTQYF. Written as DNA, the CDR3 is TGTGCCAGCAGTCCACCAGTTAGCGGGGAGATTGCAGATACGCAGTATTTT. Supplemented by reference TRBV14 and TRBJ2-3, the full variable domain reads EAGVTQFPSHSVIEKGQTVTLRCDPISGHDNLYWYRRVMGKEIKFLLHFVKESKQDESGMPNNRFLAERTGGTYSTLKVQPAELEDSGVYFCASSPPVSGEIADTQYFGPGTRLTVL.

The chain carries TRBV28 and TRBJ1-6; 8 nucleotides agree with TRBD1. The CDR3 has 15 amino acids. Per germline, CDR1 MDHEN and CDR2 SYDVKM. The J segment lost 7 bases and the V segment lost 5 bases, leaving 7 bases of the junction unmatched. Here the CDR3 reads CASSITRQGNSPLHF. The DNA of the CDR3 is TGTGCCAGCAGTATAACCCGACAGGGGAATTCACCCCTCCACTTT. The entire variable domain, with the rest obtained from reference TRBV28 and TRBJ1-6, is as follows: DVKVTQSSRYLVKRTGEKVFLECVQDMDHENMFWYRQDPGLGLRLIYFSYDVKMKEKGDIPEGYSVSREKKERFSLILESASTNQTSMYLCASSITRQGNSPLHFGNGTRLTVT.

The CDR3 loop reads CASSFMRGEDQPQHF. Here the CDR3 DNA reads TGTGCCAGCAGTTTCATGCGGGGGGAAGATCAGCCCCAGCATTTT. This chain links TRBV6-5 with TRBJ1-5; tentative D call: TRBD1 (5 bases). In germline, CDR1 is MNHEY, CDR2 SVGAGI. V shed 4 bases and J shed 5 bases, with 15 bases lying between them. The CDR3 sequence is 15 residues long.

This clone came up a few times. The V gene is TRBV3-1 (or the pseudogene TRBV3-2), the J gene TRBJ1-6; D may be TRBD1 (6 bases). Germline lookup yields CDR1 LGHDT and CDR2 YNNKEL (reference sequence). The CDR3 is 14 residues long. Trimming left V 1 base short and J 9 bases short, with 10 bases between. The DNA for the CDR3 is TGTGCCAGCAGCCAAGCAGGGGTAGGTTCACCCCTCCACTTT. Its protein is CASSQAGVGSPLHF.

This chain joins TRBV7-9 and TRBJ2-7; D is possibly TRBD2 (6 bases). The CDR3 runs to 15 residues. The ends were cut back, 1 base at V and 2 bases at J, with 12 bases in the middle. Per germline, CDR1 SEHNR and CDR2 FQNEAQ (reference sequence). The CDR3 region has the DNA TGTGCCAGCAGCTTAGGGCGGGACGTCGCCTACGAGCAGTACTTC. Translated, it gives CASSLGRDVAYEQYF. The complete variable domain, with remaining parts taken from reference TRBV7-9 and TRBJ2-7, reads DTGVSQNPRHKITKRGQNVTFRCDPISEHNRLYWYRQTLGQGPEFLTYFQNEAQLEKSRLLSDRFSAERPKGSFSTLEIQRTEQGDSAMYLCASSLGRDVAYEQYFGPGTRLTVT.

This chain links TRBV11-2 with TRBJ2-1; 9 nucleotides match TRBD2. V was clipped by 5 bases and J by 9 bases; unmatched bases: 8. Germline V gives CDR1 SGHAT, CDR2 FQNNGV. This CDR3 region has 14 residues. The CDR3 protein is CASSPVSGGGEQFF. In nucleotides, the CDR3 is TGTGCCAGCAGCCCGGTTAGCGGGGGTGGTGAGCAGTTCTTC.

The chain couples TRBV28 to TRBJ2-7, with a weak D call TRBD2 (5 bases). Germline V lookup: CDR1 MDHEN, CDR2 SYDVKM. This CDR3 is built from 14 residues. Trimming took 6 bases from V and 4 from J, leaving 16 bases between them. CDR3 sequence: CASRTAGHPYEQYF. The DNA for the CDR3 is TGTGCCAGCAGAACCGCGGGCCACCCGTACGAGCAGTACTTC.

This CDR3 reads CASRSSGTPVVAFF. Here the CDR3 DNA reads TGTGCCAGCAGGAGCTCCGGGACCCCCGTGGTAGCTTTCTTT. The chain couples TRBV6-5 to TRBJ1-1, with TRBD1 as a possible D gene (5 bases). Between the trimmed V and J ends, which lost 6 bases and 10 bases, there was a span of 21 bases. CDR1 is MNHEY and CDR2 is SVGAGI in the germline V gene. This CDR3 has 14 amino acids.

The rearrangement links TRBV6-5 to TRBJ1-1, with 8 bases identical to TRBD1. The germline gives CDR1 MNHEY, CDR2 SVGAGI. The CDR3 length is 15 residues. V dropped 4 bases and J dropped 1; count of bases not matched to a gene: 5. The CDR3 DNA sequence: TGTGCCAGCAGTTGGGACAGGCAAAAGAACACTGAAGCTTTCTTT. It codes for CASSWDRQKNTEAFF.

The chain links TRBV6-5 to TRBJ1-4, with 7 bases that match TRBD1. Germline V gives CDR1 MNHEY, CDR2 SVGAGI. There are 14 residues in the CDR3. The junction had 9 bases not matched to a gene; V was cut back by 6 bases and J by 8 bases. The CDR3 reads CASSSGGMKEKLFF. The DNA of the CDR3 is TGTGCCAGCAGCTCAGGGGGAATGAAGGAAAAACTGTTTTTT.

This sequence joins TRBV19 and TRBJ2-7; the match to TRBD2 covers 11 bases. The CDR3 sequence is 12 residues long. CDR1 is LNHDA, CDR2 SQIVND, per germline (reference sequence). With V trimmed by 9 bases and J by 4 bases, 2 bases remained unmatched. In DNA form, the CDR3 reads TGTGCCAGCGGGACTAGCGGTTACGAGCAGTACTTC. Translation: CASGTSGYEQYF.

The CDR3 reads CASSSNRVNTEAFF. As DNA, the CDR3 is TGTGCCAGCAGTTCCAACAGGGTCAACACTGAAGCTTTCTTT. The chain joins TRBV6-5 to TRBJ1-1, with a weak D call TRBD1 (6 bases). The germline V and J ends were trimmed by 4 bases and 2 bases, with 11 bases remaining between them. The CDR3 spans 14 residues. The germline CDR1 and CDR2 sequences are MNHEY and SVGAGI.

This rearrangement joins TRBV28 to TRBJ1-5, with 11 bases fitting TRBD1. The CDR3 runs to 14 residues. Germline CDR1 MDHEN, CDR2 SYDVKM. J lost 5 bases, V lost 7 bases, and 4 bases had no gene match. The CDR3 protein is CASKRTGGHQPQHF. The CDR3 DNA reads as TGTGCCAGCAAAAGGACAGGGGGCCATCAGCCCCAGCATTTT.

This chain joins TRBV6-5 and TRBJ1-1; TRBD1 matches at 8 bases. Germline CDR1 reads MNHEY; CDR2 reads SVGAGI. Losses at the gene ends were 2 bases for V and 13 bases for J; bases not matched to a gene: 12. CDR3 length: 14 residues. CDR3 sequence: CASSYTWDRLDVFF. CDR3 in DNA: TGTGCCAGCAGTTACACATGGGACAGGTTGGACGTTTTCTTT.

This clone is a singleton in its sample. The chain uses TRBV10-3 and TRBJ2-3; the match to TRBD2 covers 11 bases. The CDR3 is 14 amino acids. Per germline, CDR1 ENHRY and CDR2 SYGVKD. The V gene end was trimmed by 9 bases and the J gene end by 4 bases; junction bases not matched to a gene: 6. The CDR3 loop reads CAMIAGGRSDTQYF. Here the CDR3 DNA reads TGTGCCATGATAGCGGGGGGGCGGTCAGATACGCAGTATTTT.

The rearrangement uses TRBV18 and TRBJ2-7; D not resolved. This CDR3 is built from 13 residues. Germline V gives CDR1 KGHSH, CDR2 LQKENI. V was pared by 3 bases and J by 6 bases, with 12 bases between. The CDR3 loop reads CASSPGRTLEQYF. CDR3 nucleotide sequence: TGTGCCAGCTCACCCGGGCGCACCCTCGAGCAGTACTTC.

In DNA form, the CDR3 reads TGTGCCAGCAGCCTCTGGACAGAAGAGACCCAGTACTTC. Translation gives CASSLWTEETQYF. The J gene is TRBJ2-5, the V gene TRBV5-4, with D perhaps TRBD1 (6 bases). Germline V gene data show CDR1 as SGHNT and CDR2 as YYREEE (reference sequence). This CDR3 contains 13 residues. V dropped 4 bases and J dropped 3 bases, with 10 bases sitting between them.

This clone was detected a few times. The CDR3 loop reads CAISESDGGGYTF. The CDR3 bases are TGTGCCATCAGTGAGTCGGATGGGGGAGGCTACACCTTC. The chain recombines TRBV10-3 with TRBJ1-2; D is perhaps TRBD1 (5 bases). Germline values: CDR1 ENHRY, CDR2 SYGVKD. Trimming removed 0 bases from V and 8 bases from J, with 10 bases in between. The CDR3 totals 13 residues.

This clone was observed once. As DNA, the CDR3 is TGTGCCAGCAGCTTGGTGAATACAGATACGCAGTATTTT. Amino acids: CASSLVNTDTQYF. V gene TRBV5-4 combines with J gene TRBJ2-3; D gene uncertain. This CDR3 region has 13 residues. Germline loops: CDR1 SGHNT, CDR2 YYREEE (reference sequence). Trimming pared 0 bases from V and 3 bases from J, leaving 5 bases between.

The chain uses TRBV3-1 (or the pseudogene TRBV3-2) and TRBJ1-5; D unresolved. The V gene lost 1 base and the J gene lost 7 bases, with 11 bases spanning the gap. The germline V gene encodes CDR1 LGHDT and CDR2 YNNKEL (reference sequence). The CDR3 runs to 14 residues. This CDR3 reads CASSQVGGNQPQHF. In DNA form, the CDR3 reads TGTGCCAGCAGCCAAGTGGGAGGGAACCAGCCCCAGCATTTT.

The chain has TRBV6-5 and TRBJ1-2; TRBD1 aligns across 8 bases. The V gene's germline CDR1 is MNHEY and CDR2 SVGAGI. This CDR3 comprises 16 residues. After removal of 2 bases from V and 8 bases from J, the junction contained 13 bases not matched to a gene. The CDR3 sequence: CASSYAGQGGNWGYTF. The CDR3 region has the DNA TGTGCCAGCAGTTACGCAGGACAGGGTGGGAACTGGGGCTACACCTTC.

This clone has more than one count but fewer than ten. The chain links TRBV28 to TRBJ2-7, with 10 bases fitting TRBD1. The CDR3 spans 14 residues. CDR1 is MDHEN, CDR2 SYDVKM, per germline. The V segment lost 6 bases and the J segment 2 bases; nucleotides outside the gene matches: 4. The CDR3 DNA follows: TGTGCCAGCAGGGGACAGGGGATAACCTACGAGCAGTACTTC. Protein sequence: CASRGQGITYEQYF. Filled out from reference TRBV28 and TRBJ2-7, the complete variable domain reads DVKVTQSSRYLVKRTGEKVFLECVQDMDHENMFWYRQDPGLGLRLIYFSYDVKMKEKGDIPEGYSVSREKKERFSLILESASTNQTSMYLCASRGQGITYEQYFGPGTRLTVT.

The chain combines TRBV7-6 with TRBJ2-7, with D perhaps matching TRBD2 (5 bases). The V and J ends lost 5 bases and 2 bases respectively, with 10 bases between them. Germline loops: CDR1 SGHVS, CDR2 FNYEAQ. The CDR3 is made up of 13 amino acids. CDR3 nucleotide sequence: TGTGCCAGCAGCCCCTCGGAGGCCTACGAGCAGTACTTC. It codes for CASSPSEAYEQYF.

The rearrangement uses TRBV11-2 and TRBJ2-3; 7 positions agree with TRBD2. The length of the CDR3 is 14 residues. The V segment lost 7 bases and the J segment 3 bases; nucleotides outside the gene matches: 7. Germline-derived CDR1 and CDR2 are SGHAT and FQNNGV. CDR3 nucleotide sequence: TGTGCCAGCACCTGGGGGGGAATGACAGATACGCAGTATTTT. Protein product: CASTWGGMTDTQYF. The whole variable domain, filled in from reference TRBV11-2 and TRBJ2-3, reads EAGVAQSPRYKIIEKRQSVAFWCNPISGHATLYWYQQILGQGPKLLIQFQNNGVVDDSQLPKDRFSAERLKGVDSTLKIQPAKLEDSAVYLCASTWGGMTDTQYFGPGTRLTVL.